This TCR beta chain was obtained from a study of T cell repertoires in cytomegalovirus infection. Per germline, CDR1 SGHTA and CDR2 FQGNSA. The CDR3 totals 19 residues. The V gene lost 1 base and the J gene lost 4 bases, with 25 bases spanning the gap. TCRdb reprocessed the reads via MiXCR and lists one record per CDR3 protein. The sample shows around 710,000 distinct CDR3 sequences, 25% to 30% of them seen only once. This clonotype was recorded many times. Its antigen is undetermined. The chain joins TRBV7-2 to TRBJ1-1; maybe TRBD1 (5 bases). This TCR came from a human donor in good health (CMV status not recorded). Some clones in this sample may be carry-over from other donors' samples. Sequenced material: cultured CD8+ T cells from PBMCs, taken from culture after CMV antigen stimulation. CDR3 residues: CASSLDAYGTFIVGTEAFF. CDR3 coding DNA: TGTGCCAGCAGCTTAGATGCCTACGGGACCTTCATCGTAGGCACTGAAGCTTTCTTT.